The table lists the clone carrying this T cell receptor (beta chain) with many counts. Its target is not known. One junction end does not reproduce the germline sequence, and a read error may be involved. It was uncontrolled infection, other autoimmune disease, pregnancy or lactation that excluded patients. Together with thyroid ultrasound, orbital computed tomography, serum thyroxine and TRAb, clinical symptoms were used for diagnoses. The source of the sample is a study of T cells in Graves' hyperthyroidism and ophthalmopathy. Regarding the study as a whole: In the blood, most expanded thyroid clonotypes above 0.001 appeared as well. Classification by a 13 V-J model distinguished ophthalmopathy from stable hyperthyroidism.

The CDR3 runs to 13 residues. CDR1 is MDHEN and CDR2 is SYDVKM in the germline V gene. Amplification of TCR beta CDR3 regions was performed using RNA transcripts as template. The TCR CDR3 was amplified in a first-round RT-PCR using the HTBI primer set. TCRdb itself ran the multiplex PCR reads through MiXCR, one entry per CDR3 protein. The sample lists about 290,000 distinct CDR3 sequences, about an eighth seen once, with almost 8% in the top ten. J is TRBJ2-2 and V is TRBV28; 8 bases agree with TRBD2. This clonotype originated in a woman aged 30 to 39 with Graves' hyperthyroidism that later progressed to Graves' ophthalmopathy. The specimen was blood. The CDR3 is CASSLISAGELYF. The CDR3 DNA reads as TGTGCCAGCAGTTTAATTTCAGCGGGAGAGCTGTATTTT.